A single sample is the source of the 11 T cell receptor beta chains below, sequenced in a study of T cells in localized non-small cell lung cancer. TCRdb's copy holds only in-frame clones and misses some; the assay was immunoSEQ multiplex PCR. The data show approximately 41,000 clones, roughly 86% seen once. The sequencing used peripheral blood, collected before any cancer treatment. These receptors were obtained from a female donor aged 60 or older with stage I squamous cell lung carcinoma.

V is TRBV10-1 and J is TRBJ1-3; D gene uncertain. The germline gives CDR1 WNHNN, CDR2 SYGVQD (reference sequence). The CDR3 is 15 residues long. V lost 1 base and J 4 bases, leaving 11 bases between the germline ends. CDR3 in DNA: TGCGCCAGCAGTGAGTTCATGGCGGCGGGAAACACCATATATTTT. Translation gives CASSEFMAAGNTIYF.

The chain combines TRBV29-1 with TRBJ2-3; D unresolved. Germline assignment: CDR1 SQVTM and CDR2 ANQGSEA. V lost 3 bases and J lost 2, with 6 bases in between. The CDR3 is 12 residues long. In DNA, the CDR3 is TGCAGCGTTGATGGGTTCACAGATACGCAGTATTTT. It yields the protein CSVDGFTDTQYF.

V gene TRBV2 combines with J gene TRBJ2-5; 12 bases agree with TRBD2. CDR1 and CDR2 (germline): SNHLY, FYNNEI. The ends lost 6 bases at V and 3 bases at J; junction bases unmatched: 5. The CDR3 is 15 residues long. In DNA form, the CDR3 reads TGTGCCAGCAGCCTAAGACTAGCGGGAGAAGAGACCCAGTACTTC. Protein product: CASSLRLAGEETQYF.

The sample holds a few counts of this clone. The rearrangement uses TRBV9 and TRBJ2-1, with 9 bases identical to TRBD2. The germline gives CDR1 SGDLS, CDR2 YYNGEE. Unmatched junction bases numbered 8, after V lost 0 bases and J lost 7 bases. The CDR3 runs 16 residues. The CDR3 DNA is TGTGCCAGCAGCGTAGCCAGGGGTAGCGGGAGAAATGAGCAGTTCTTC. This translates into CASSVARGSGRNEQFF.

This clone was counted between two and nine times. V is TRBV25-1 and J is TRBJ1-1; 8 bases fit TRBD1. Trimming at V came to 5 bases and at J to 4 bases, leaving 3 bases not matched to a gene. CDR3 length equals 13 residues. The germline gives CDR1 MGHDK, CDR2 SYGVNS. The CDR3 DNA reads TGTGCCAGCAGTAGGACAGGGACCACTGAAGCTTTCTTT. This gives the protein CASSRTGTTEAFF.

This clone was found once. The chain combines TRBV15 with TRBJ1-1; 7 bases map to TRBD1. The J segment lost 4 bases and the V segment lost 4 bases, leaving 9 bases of the junction unmatched. The CDR3 is 15 amino acids. Germline V gene data show CDR1 as LNHNV and CDR2 as YYDKDF (reference sequence). DNA for the CDR3: TGTGCCACCAGCACCCGACAGGGATTTGGCACTGAAGCTTTCTTT. This translates into CATSTRQGFGTEAFF.

This chain links TRBV2 with TRBJ2-7; TRBD1 matches 7 bases. V gave up 0 bases and J gave up 0 bases; unmatched junction bases: 5. The CDR3 is made up of 16 amino acids. Germline V lookup: CDR1 SNHLY, CDR2 FYNNEI. The CDR3 DNA reads as TGTGCCAGCAGTGAAGCGATGGGACAGATCTCCTACGAGCAGTACTTC. Its translation is CASSEAMGQISYEQYF.

The chain links TRBV30 to TRBJ1-4; TRBD1 matches at 9 bases. Per germline, CDR1 GTSNPN and CDR2 SVGIG (reference sequence). With 2 bases clipped from V and 7 bases from J, the junction kept 5 bases outside the gene matches. This CDR3 has 14 amino acids. CDR3 DNA sequence: TGTGCCTGGAGTAAGGACAGGGGACGTGAAAAACTGTTTTTT. It is translated as CAWSKDRGREKLFF.

This clone was observed once. J is TRBJ2-7 and V is TRBV30, with D maybe TRBD2 (5 bases). CDR3 size: 12 residues. Germline lookup yields CDR1 GTSNPN and CDR2 SVGIG (reference sequence). Trimming stripped 7 bases from V and 2 bases from J, with 12 bases between. The CDR3 DNA reads as TGTGCCTACCACCGGGATGCCTACGAGCAGTACTTC. Protein product: CAYHRDAYEQYF.

CDR3 coding DNA: TGTGCCAGCTCACCAGGGAAAAATCAGCCCCAGCATTTT. It encodes CASSPGKNQPQHF. The chain carries TRBV18 and TRBJ1-5; no clear D. Germline lookup yields CDR1 KGHSH and CDR2 LQKENI. This CDR3 region has 13 residues. The ends were cut back, 2 bases at V and 4 bases at J, with 6 bases in the middle.

The chain links TRBV19 to TRBJ2-5, with TRBD1 matching over 9 bases. The V segment lost 6 bases and the J segment 3 bases; nucleotides outside the gene matches: 2. The germline V gene encodes CDR1 LNHDA and CDR2 SQIVND (reference sequence). The CDR3 length is 13 residues. The CDR3 DNA follows: TGTGCCAGTAGGGACAGGGGAGAAGAGACCCAGTACTTC. Encoded protein: CASRDRGEETQYF.